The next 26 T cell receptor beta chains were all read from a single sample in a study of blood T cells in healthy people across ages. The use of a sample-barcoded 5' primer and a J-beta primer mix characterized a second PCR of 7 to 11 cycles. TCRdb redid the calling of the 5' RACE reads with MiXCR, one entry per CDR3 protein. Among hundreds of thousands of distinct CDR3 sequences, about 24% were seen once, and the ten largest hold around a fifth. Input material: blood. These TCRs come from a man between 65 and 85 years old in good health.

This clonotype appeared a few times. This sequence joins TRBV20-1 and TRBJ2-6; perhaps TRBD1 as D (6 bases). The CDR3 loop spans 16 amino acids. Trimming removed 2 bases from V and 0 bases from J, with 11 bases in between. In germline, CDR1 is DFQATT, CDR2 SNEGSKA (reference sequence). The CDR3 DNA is TGCAGTGCTAGAAAAACAGGGATCTCTGGGGCCAACGTCCTGACTTTC. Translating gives CSARKTGISGANVLTF.

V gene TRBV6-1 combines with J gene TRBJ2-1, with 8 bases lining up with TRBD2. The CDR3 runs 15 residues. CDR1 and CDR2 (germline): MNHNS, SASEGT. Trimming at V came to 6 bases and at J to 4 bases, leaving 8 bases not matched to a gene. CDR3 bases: TGTGCCAGCAGGGGCCGGGAGGGCCGGTACAATGAGCAGTTCTTC. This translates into CASRGREGRYNEQFF.

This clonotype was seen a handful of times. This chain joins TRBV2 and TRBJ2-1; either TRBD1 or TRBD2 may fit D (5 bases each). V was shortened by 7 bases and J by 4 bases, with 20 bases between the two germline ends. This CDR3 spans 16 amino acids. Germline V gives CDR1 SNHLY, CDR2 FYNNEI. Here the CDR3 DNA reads TGTGCCAGCAACCTTCCGGGACGGCTATCTTACAATGAGCAGTTCTTC. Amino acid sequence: CASNLPGRLSYNEQFF.

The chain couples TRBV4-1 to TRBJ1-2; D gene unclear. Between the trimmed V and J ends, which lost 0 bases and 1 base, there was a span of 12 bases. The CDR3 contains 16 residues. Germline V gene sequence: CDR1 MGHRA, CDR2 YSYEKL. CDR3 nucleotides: TGCGCCAGCAGCCAAGATAGTACGCCAGTTAACTATGGCTACACCTTC. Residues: CASSQDSTPVNYGYTF.

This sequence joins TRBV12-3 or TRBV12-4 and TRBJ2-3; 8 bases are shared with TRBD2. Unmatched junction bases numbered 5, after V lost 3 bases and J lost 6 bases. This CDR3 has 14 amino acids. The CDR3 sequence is CASSFGGGGDTQYF. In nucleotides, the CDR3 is TGTGCCAGCAGTTTTGGAGGCGGGGGGGATACGCAGTATTTT.

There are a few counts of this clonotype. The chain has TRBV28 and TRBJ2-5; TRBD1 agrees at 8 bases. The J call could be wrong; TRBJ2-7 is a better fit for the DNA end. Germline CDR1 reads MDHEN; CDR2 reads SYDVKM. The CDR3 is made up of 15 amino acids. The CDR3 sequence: CASRYRQGLTYEQYF. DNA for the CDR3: TGTGCCAGCAGATACCGACAGGGGCTTACCTACGAGCAGTACTTC.

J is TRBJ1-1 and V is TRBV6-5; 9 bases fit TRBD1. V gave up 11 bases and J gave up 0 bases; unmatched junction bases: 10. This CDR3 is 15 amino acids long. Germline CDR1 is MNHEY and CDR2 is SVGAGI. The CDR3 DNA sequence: TGTGCCTCCCACAGGGGGCAGAAGGTGAACACTGAAGCTTTCTTT. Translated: CASHRGQKVNTEAFF.

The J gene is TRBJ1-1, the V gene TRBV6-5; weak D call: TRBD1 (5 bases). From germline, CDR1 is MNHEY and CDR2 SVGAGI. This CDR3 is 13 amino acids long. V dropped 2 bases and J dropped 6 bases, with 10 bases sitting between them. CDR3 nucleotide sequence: TGTGCCAGCAGTTACGGGACTCCCCCTGAAGCTTTCTTT. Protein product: CASSYGTPPEAFF.

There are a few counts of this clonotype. The CDR3 bases are TGCGCCAGCAGCTTGGCGCCAGCTGACTCCTACAATGAGCAGTTCTTC. Amino acid sequence: CASSLAPADSYNEQFF. V usage is TRBV5-1 and J usage is TRBJ2-1, with unresolved D. V was trimmed by 0 bases and J by 0 bases, leaving 10 bases between them. The germline V gene encodes CDR1 SGHRS and CDR2 YFSETQ. The CDR3 extends over 16 amino acids.

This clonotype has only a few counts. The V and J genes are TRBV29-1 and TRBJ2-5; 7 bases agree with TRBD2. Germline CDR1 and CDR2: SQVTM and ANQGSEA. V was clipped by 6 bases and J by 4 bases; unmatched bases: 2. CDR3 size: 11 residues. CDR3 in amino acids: CSVGRGETQYF. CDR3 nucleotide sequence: TGCAGCGTAGGGAGGGGAGAGACCCAGTACTTC.

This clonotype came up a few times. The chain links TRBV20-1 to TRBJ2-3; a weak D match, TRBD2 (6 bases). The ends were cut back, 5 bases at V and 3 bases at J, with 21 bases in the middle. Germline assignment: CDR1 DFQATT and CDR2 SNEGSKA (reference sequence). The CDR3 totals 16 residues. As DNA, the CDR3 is TGCAGTGCTCGTCCCCTCGGTGGGAGGAGGACAGATACGCAGTATTTT. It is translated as CSARPLGGRRTDTQYF.

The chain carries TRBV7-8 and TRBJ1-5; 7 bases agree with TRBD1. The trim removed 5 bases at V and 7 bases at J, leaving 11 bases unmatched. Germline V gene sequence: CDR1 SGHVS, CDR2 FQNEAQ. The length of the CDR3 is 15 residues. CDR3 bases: TGTGCCAGCAGCGATTGGACAGGTGTAGGCCAGCCCCAGCATTTT. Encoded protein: CASSDWTGVGQPQHF.

The CDR3 sequence is CASSRAGPSYNEQFF. Here the CDR3 DNA reads TGTGCCAGCAGTCGGGCGGGCCCCTCCTACAATGAGCAGTTCTTC. The V gene is TRBV2, the J gene TRBJ2-1, with D perhaps TRBD2 (5 bases). V lost 5 bases, J lost 0 bases, and 11 bases lay in between. CDR1 SNHLY and CDR2 FYNNEI come from the germline V gene. The CDR3 has 15 amino acids.

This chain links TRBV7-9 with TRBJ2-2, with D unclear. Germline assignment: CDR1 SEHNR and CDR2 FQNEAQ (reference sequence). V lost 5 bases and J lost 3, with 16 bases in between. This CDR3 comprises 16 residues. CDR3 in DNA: TGTGCCAGCAGCCCAAGGTCCCAGCGTGACACCGGGGAGCTGTTTTTT. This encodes CASSPRSQRDTGELFF.

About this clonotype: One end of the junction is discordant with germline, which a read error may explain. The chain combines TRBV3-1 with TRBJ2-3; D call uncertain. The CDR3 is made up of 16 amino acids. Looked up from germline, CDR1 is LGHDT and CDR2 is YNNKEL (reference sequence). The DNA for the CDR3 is TGTGCCAGCAGCCACCGGTATGGACGACCCACAGATACGCAATATTTT. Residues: CASSHRYGRPTDTQYF.

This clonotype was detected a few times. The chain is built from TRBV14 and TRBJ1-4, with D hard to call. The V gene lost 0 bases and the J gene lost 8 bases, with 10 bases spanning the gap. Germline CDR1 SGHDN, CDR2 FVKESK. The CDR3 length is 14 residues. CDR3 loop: CASSQDLRGEKLFF. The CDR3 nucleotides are TGTGCCAGCAGCCAAGATCTTAGAGGGGAAAAACTGTTTTTT.

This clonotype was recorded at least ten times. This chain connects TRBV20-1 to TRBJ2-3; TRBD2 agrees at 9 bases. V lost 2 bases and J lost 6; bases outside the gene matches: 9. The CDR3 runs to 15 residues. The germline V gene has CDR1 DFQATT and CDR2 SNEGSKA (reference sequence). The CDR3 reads CSARLGASGVDTQYF. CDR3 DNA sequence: TGCAGTGCTAGATTGGGGGCTAGCGGGGTGGATACGCAGTATTTT.

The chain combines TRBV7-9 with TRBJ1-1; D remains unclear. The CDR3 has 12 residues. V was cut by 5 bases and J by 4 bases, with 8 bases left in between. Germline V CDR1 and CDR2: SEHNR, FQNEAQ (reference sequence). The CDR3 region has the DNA TGTGCCAGCAGCCCCTTGAGCACTGAAGCTTTCTTT. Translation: CASSPLSTEAFF.

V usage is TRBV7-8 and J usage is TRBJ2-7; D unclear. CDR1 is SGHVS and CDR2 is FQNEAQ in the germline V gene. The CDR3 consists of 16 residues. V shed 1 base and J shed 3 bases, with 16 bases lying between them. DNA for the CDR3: TGTGCCAGCAGCTTAGAAGGTGCCCCGGCGGACTACGAGCAGTACGTC. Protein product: CASSLEGAPADYEQYV.

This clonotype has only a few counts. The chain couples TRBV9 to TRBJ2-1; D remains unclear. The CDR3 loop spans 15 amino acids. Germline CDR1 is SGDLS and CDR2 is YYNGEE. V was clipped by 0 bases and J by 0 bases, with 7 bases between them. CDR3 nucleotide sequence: TGTGCCAGCAGCGTAGCTGTAATCTCCTACAATGAGCAGTTCTTC. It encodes CASSVAVISYNEQFF.

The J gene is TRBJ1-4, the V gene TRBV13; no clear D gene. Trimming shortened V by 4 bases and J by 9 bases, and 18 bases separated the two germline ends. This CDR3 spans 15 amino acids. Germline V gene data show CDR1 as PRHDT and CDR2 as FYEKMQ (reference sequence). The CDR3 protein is CASSSESRAEKKLFF. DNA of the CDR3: TGTGCCAGCAGCTCCGAGTCCCGGGCGGAAAAAAAACTGTTTTTT.

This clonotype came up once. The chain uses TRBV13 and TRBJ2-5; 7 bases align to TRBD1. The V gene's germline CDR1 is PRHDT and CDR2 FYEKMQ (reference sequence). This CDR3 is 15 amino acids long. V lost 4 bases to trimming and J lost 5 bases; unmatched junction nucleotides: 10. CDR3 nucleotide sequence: TGTGCCAGCAGCTCTAGGTCAGGGGGATCGGAGACCCAGTACTTC. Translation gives CASSSRSGGSETQYF.

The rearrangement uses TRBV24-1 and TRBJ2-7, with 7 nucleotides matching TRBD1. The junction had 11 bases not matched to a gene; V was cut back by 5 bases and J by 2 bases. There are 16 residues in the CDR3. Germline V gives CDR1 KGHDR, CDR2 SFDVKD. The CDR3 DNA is TGTGCCACCAGTGGTTCCGGGACAGCCCCTCCCTACGAGCAGTACTTC. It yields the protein CATSGSGTAPPYEQYF.

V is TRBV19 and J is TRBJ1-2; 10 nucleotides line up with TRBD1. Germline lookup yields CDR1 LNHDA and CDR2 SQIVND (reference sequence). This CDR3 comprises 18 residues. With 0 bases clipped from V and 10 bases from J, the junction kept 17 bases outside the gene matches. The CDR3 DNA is TGTGCCAGTAGTATAGACCGGACAGGGGGGACATGGAGTTTTGACTACACCTTC. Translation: CASSIDRTGGTWSFDYTF. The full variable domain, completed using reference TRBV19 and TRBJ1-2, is DGGITQSPKYLFRKEGQNVTLSCEQNLNHDAMYWYRQDPGQGLRLIYYSQIVNDFQKGDIAEGYSVSREKKESFPLTVTSAQKNPTAFYLCASSIDRTGGTWSFDYTFGSGTRLTVV.

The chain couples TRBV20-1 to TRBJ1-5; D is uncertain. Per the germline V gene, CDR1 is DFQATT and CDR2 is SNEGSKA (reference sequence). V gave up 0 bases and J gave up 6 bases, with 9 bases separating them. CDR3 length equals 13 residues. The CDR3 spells CSARDGGIQPQHF. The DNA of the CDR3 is TGCAGTGCTAGAGATGGTGGGATTCAGCCCCAGCATTTT.

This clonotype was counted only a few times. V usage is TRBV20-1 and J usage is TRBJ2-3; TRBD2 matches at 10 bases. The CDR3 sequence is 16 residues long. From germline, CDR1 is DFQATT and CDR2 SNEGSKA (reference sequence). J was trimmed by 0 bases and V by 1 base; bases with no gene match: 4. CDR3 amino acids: CSARASTSGSTDTQYF. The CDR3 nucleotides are TGCAGTGCTAGAGCTTCGACTAGCGGGAGCACAGATACGCAGTATTTT.